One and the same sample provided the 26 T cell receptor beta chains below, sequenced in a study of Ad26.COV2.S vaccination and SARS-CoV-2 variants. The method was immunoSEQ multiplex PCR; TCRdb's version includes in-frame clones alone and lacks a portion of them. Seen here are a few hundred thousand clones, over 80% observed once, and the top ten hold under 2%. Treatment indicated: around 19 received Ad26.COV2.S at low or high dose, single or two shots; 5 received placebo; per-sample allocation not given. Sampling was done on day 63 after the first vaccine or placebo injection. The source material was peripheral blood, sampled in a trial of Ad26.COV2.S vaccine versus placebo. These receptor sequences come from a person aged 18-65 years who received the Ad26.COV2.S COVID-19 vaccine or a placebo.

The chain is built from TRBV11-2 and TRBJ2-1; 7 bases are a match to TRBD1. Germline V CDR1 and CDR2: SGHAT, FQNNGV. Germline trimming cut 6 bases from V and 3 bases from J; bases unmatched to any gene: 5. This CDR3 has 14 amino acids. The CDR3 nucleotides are TGTGCCAGCAGACCGGGACAGAACTACAATGAGCAGTTCTTC. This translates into CASRPGQNYNEQFF.

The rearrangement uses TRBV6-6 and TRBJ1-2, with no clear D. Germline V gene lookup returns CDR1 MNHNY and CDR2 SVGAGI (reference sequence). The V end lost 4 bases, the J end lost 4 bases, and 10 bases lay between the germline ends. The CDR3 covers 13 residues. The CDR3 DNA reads TGTGCCAGCAGTTCACAGTATTCCTATGGCTACACCTTC. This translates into CASSSQYSYGYTF.

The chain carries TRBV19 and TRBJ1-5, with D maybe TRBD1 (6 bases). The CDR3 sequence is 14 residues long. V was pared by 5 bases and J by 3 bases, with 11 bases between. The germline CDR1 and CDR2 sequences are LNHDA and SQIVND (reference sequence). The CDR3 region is CASSFGQNNQPQHF. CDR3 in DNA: TGTGCCAGTAGTTTCGGACAGAACAATCAGCCCCAGCATTTT.

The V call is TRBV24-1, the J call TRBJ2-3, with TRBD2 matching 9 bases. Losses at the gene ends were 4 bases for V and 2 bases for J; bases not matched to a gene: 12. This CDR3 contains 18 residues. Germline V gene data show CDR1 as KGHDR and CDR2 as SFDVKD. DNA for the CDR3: TGTGCCACCAGTGACACCCTGAGCGGGGGGTCGCTCACAGATACGCAGTATTTT. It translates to CATSDTLSGGSLTDTQYF.

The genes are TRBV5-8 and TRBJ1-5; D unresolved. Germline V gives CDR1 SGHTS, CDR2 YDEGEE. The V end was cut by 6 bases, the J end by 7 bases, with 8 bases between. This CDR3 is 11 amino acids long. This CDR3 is CASTQAQPQHF. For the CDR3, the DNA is TGTGCCAGCACTCAAGCGCAGCCCCAGCATTTT. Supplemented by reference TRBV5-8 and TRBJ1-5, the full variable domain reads EAGVTQSPTHLIKTRGQQATLRCSPISGHTSVYWYQQALGLGLQFLLWYDEGEERNRGNFPPRFSGRQFPNYSSELNVNALELEDSALYLCASTQAQPQHFGDGTRLSIL.

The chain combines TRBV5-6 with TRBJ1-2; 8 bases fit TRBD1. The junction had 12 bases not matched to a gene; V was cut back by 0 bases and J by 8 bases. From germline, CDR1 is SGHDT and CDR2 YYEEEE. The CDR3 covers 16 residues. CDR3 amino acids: CASSLVRAGGVFGYTF. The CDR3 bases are TGTGCCAGCAGCTTGGTACGTGCAGGGGGCGTATTCGGCTACACCTTC.

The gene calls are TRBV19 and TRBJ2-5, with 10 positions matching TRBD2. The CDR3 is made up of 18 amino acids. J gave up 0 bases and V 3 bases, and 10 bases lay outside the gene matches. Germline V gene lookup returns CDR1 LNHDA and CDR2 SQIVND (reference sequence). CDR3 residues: CASSMSRLAGEYQETQYF. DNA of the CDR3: TGTGCCAGTAGTATGAGTAGGCTAGCGGGGGAATACCAAGAGACCCAGTACTTC.

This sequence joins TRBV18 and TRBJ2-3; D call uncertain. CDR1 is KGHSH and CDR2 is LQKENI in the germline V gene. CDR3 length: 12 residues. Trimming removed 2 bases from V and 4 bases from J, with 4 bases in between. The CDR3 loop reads CASSPAADTQYF. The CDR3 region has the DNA TGTGCCAGCTCACCAGCGGCAGATACGCAGTATTTT.

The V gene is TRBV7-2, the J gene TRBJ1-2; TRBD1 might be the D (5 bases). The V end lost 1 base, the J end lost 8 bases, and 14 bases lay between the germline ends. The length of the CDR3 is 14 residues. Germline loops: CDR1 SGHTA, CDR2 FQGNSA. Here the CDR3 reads CASSLGGGMKGYTF. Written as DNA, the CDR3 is TGTGCCAGCAGCTTAGGCGGGGGAATGAAGGGCTACACCTTC.

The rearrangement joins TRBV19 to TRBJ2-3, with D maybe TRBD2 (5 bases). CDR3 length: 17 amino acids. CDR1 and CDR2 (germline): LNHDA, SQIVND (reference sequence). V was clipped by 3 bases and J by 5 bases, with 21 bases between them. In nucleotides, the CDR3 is TGTGCCAGTAGTATGCCTTACCTAGCCTACCACAGAGATACGCAGTATTTT. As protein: CASSMPYLAYHRDTQYF.

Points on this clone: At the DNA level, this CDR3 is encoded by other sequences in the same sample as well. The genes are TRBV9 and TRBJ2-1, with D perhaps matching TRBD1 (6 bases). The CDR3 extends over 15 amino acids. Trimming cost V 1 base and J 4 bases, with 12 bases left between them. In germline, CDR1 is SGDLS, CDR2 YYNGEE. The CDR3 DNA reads TGTGCCAGCAGCGTATCACAGGGTTCTTACAATGAGCAGTTCTTC. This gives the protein CASSVSQGSYNEQFF.

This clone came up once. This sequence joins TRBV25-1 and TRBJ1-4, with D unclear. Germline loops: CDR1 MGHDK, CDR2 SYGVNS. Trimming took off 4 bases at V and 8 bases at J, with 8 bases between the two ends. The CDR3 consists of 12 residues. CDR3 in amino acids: CASSVHLEKLFF. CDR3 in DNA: TGTGCCAGCAGTGTCCATCTCGAAAAACTGTTTTTT.

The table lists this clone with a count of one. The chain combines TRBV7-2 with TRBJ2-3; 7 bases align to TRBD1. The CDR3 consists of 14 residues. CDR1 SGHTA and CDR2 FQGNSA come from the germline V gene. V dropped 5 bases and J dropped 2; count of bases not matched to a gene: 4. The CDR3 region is CASSPGTATDTQYF. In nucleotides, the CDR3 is TGTGCCAGCAGCCCCGGGACAGCCACAGATACGCAGTATTTT.

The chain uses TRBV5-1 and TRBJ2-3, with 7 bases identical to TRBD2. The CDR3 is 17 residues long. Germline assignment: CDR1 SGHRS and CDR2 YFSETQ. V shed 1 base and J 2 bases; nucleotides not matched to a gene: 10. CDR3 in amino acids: CASSLLVAGHPTDTQYF. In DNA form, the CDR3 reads TGCGCCAGCAGCTTGCTGGTAGCGGGTCACCCCACAGATACGCAGTATTTT.

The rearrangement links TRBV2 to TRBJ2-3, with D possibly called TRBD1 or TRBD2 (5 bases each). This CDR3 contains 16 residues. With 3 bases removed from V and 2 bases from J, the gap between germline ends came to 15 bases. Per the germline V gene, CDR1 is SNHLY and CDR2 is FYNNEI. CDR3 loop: CASSDTMGDSTDTQYF. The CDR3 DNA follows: TGTGCCAGCAGTGACACAATGGGGGATTCCACAGATACGCAGTATTTT.

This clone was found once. CDR3: CASSSWTSGGAGYEQYF. The CDR3 DNA is TGTGCCAGCAGCTCCTGGACCAGCGGGGGGGCCGGCTACGAGCAGTACTTC. The chain links TRBV11-2 to TRBJ2-7; 10 nucleotides match TRBD2. The CDR3 is 17 residues long. The germline CDR1 and CDR2 sequences are SGHAT and FQNNGV. Losses at the gene ends were 4 bases for V and 3 bases for J; bases not matched to a gene: 12.

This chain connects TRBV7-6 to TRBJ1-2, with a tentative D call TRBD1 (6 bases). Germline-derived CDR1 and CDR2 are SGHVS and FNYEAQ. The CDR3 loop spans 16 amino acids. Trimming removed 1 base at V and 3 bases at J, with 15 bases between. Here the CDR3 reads CASSLDREGFYYGYTF. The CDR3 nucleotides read TGTGCCAGCAGCTTAGACAGGGAAGGGTTTTACTATGGCTACACCTTC.

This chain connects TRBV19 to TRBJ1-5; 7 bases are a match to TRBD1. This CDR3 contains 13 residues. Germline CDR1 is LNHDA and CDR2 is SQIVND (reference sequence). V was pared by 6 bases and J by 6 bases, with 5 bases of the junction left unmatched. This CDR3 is CASRQGRVQPQHF. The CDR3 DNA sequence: TGTGCCAGTAGACAGGGGCGGGTTCAGCCCCAGCATTTT. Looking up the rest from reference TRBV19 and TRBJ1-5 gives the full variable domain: DGGITQSPKYLFRKEGQNVTLSCEQNLNHDAMYWYRQDPGQGLRLIYYSQIVNDFQKGDIAEGYSVSREKKESFPLTVTSAQKNPTAFYLCASRQGRVQPQHFGDGTRLSIL.

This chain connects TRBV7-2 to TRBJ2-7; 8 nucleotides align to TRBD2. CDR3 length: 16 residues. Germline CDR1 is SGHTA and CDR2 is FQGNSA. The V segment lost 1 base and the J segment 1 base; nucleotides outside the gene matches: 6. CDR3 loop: CASSLVSTGGSYEQYF. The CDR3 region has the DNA TGTGCCAGCAGCTTAGTCTCGACGGGGGGGTCCTACGAGCAGTACTTC.

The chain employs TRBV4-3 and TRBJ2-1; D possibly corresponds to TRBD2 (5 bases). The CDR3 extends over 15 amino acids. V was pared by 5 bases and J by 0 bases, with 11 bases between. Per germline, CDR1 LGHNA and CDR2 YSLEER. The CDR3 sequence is CASSYRGSSYNEQFF. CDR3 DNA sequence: TGCGCCAGCAGCTACCGGGGAAGCTCCTACAATGAGCAGTTCTTC.

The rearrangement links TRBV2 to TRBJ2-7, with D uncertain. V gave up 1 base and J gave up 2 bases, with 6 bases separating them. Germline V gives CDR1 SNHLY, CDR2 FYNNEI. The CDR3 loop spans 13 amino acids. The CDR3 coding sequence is TGTGCCAGCAGTGAAGACAGCCCCTACGAGCAGTACTTC. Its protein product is CASSEDSPYEQYF.

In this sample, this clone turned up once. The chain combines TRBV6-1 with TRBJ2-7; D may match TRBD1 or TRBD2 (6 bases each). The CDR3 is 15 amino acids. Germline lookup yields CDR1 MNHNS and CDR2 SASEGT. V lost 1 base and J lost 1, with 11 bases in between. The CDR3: CASSEGWGASYEQYF. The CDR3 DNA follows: TGTGCCAGCAGTGAAGGGTGGGGGGCATCCTACGAGCAGTACTTC.

The CDR3 DNA follows: TGTGCCAGCAGCGGAAGGGGGCAAGCTGGAAACACCATATATTTT. Translating gives CASSGRGQAGNTIYF. The chain carries TRBV7-9 and TRBJ1-3; the match to TRBD1 covers 7 bases. Germline CDR1 is SEHNR and CDR2 is FQNEAQ (reference sequence). Trimming at V came to 5 bases and at J to 2 bases, leaving 6 bases not matched to a gene. The CDR3 runs to 15 residues.

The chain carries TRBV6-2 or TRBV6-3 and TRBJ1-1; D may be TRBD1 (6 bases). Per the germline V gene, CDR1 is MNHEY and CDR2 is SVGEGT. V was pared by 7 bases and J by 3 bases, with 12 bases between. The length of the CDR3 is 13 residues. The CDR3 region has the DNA TGTGCCAGCACCCCACAGGGAGACACTGAAGCTTTCTTT. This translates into CASTPQGDTEAFF.

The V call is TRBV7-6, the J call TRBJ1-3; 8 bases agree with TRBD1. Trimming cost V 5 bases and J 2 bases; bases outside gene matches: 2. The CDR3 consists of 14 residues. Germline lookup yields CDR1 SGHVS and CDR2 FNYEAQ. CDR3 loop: CASSRTGPGNTIYF. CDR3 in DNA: TGTGCCAGCAGCCGGACAGGGCCTGGAAACACCATATATTTT.

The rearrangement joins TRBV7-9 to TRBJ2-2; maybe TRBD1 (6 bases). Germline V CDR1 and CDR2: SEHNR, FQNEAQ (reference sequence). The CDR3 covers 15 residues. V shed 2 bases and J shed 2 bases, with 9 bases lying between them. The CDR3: CASSLRGFNTGELFF. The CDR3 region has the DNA TGTGCCAGCAGCTTAAGGGGGTTTAACACCGGGGAGCTGTTTTTT.